This T cell receptor (beta chain) was retrieved from a study of siplizumab effects on memory and regulatory T cells. With respect to this clone: Its antigen is unknown.

Study-wide findings and caveats: There were only a minor fraction of alloreactive clones that mapped to unstimulated subsets. Proliferating clones, CD4+ or CD8+, lacked an assignable naive or memory phenotype in roughly 80-96% of cases.

The protocol was immunoSEQ multiplex PCR, while the TCRdb copy is restricted to in-frame clones and leaves out a portion. The table records 90,000 to 150,000 clones, 85% to 95% of them present only once. The source is a human donor in good health. The sample was non-Treg CD4+ T cells sorted from blood.

The DNA of the CDR3 is TGCAGCGTCCCCTCGGGTCTGTCGTCTGGGGCCAACGTCCTGACTTTC. This sequence encodes CSVPSGLSSGANVLTF. This chain links TRBV29-1 with TRBJ2-6, with unresolved D. The V end was cut by 6 bases, the J end by 1 base, with 16 bases between. This CDR3 is built from 16 residues. Looked up from germline, CDR1 is SQVTM and CDR2 is ANQGSEA. Filled out from reference TRBV29-1 and TRBJ2-6, the complete variable domain reads SAVISQKPSRDICQRGTSLTIQCQVDSQVTMMFWYRQQPGQSLTLIATANQGSEATYESGFVIDKFPISRPNLTFSTLTVSNMSPEDSSIYLCSVPSGLSSGANVLTFGAGSRLTVL.